These T cell receptor beta chains were read from a single sample in a study of T cells expressing NK-cell markers. Reanalyzing the 5' RACE reads, TCRdb keeps one entry per CDR3 protein, without DNA. The sample has 500,000 to 700,000 distinct CDR3 sequences. The source material was blood T cells: a sorted CD56 or NKG2C T cell subset, CD4+ or CD8+ T cells, or bulk PBMC T cells (not recorded which). The receptors were gathered from a man younger than 30 in good health. The CDR3 runs from the conserved cysteine through the conserved F or W. Each record gives: V gene, J gene, CDR3 protein.

TRBV6-1	TRBJ1-2	CASSWGHPMGYGYTF
TRBV7-6	TRBJ2-3	CASSLPQLAGDYTDTQYF
TRBV27	TRBJ2-5	CASSFGIQETQYF
TRBV24-1	TRBJ2-1	CATSSGIRHEQFF
TRBV7-7	TRBJ2-2	CASSLVAGDPGTGELFF
TRBV5-1	TRBJ2-3	CASSLGGLAGRSTDTQYF
TRBV2	TRBJ2-1	CASSEMAVLNEQFF
TRBV7-9	TRBJ2-2	CASSPVSTGELFF
TRBV12-3/TRBV12-4	TRBJ2-7	CASSLPGRSYEQYF
TRBV12-3/TRBV12-4	TRBJ2-3	CASVGGTDTQYF
TRBV20-1	TRBJ1-5	CSARDREGYSNQPQHF
TRBV19	TRBJ1-4	CATQGRAEKLFF
TRBV5-1	TRBJ2-7	CASRAWLAEEYEQYF
TRBV5-1	TRBJ2-3	CASSETPLASTDTQYF
TRBV12-3/TRBV12-4	TRBJ2-1	CASSSRQDRYNEQFF
TRBV20-1	TRBJ2-1	CSAKANNEQFF
TRBV6-5	TRBJ1-2	CASQDGLNYGYTF
TRBV11-2	TRBJ2-3	CASSLARTPSTDTQYF
TRBV12-3/TRBV12-4	TRBJ2-1	CASSRLAGYNEQFF
TRBV7-2	TRBJ2-7	CASSSPPEYEQYF
TRBV20-1	TRBJ2-1	CSARDLVGETYNEQFF
TRBV20-1	TRBJ2-7	CSAPDSISYEQYF
TRBV5-1	TRBJ1-2	CASSPGTLSLNYGYTF
TRBV7-8	TRBJ2-1	CASSYRATSSYNEQFF
TRBV6-4	TRBJ2-3	CASSRWGADTQYF
TRBV12-3/TRBV12-4	TRBJ2-5	CASTPGQDGETQYF
TRBV6-4	TRBJ2-1	CASSRSTGTGGPYYNEQFF